This T cell receptor beta chain appears in the sequencing data of a study of blood T cell repertoires in COVID-19. Looking at the study overall: Samples of COVID-19 (acute and convalescent) were obtained from the United States, Italy and Spain. PBMCs, B-cell-depleted T cells, or T cells were the source of the cDNA or gDNA that made up the material.

The CDR3 length is 15 residues. Per germline, CDR1 SGHDN and CDR2 FVKESK. V was trimmed by 1 base and J by 0 bases, leaving 10 bases between them. Original processing methods: Estimation of nucleated cell counts relied on the amplification of reference gene primers. Repertoires were generated with immunoSEQ multiplex PCR, while TCRdb's copy carries only in-frame clones and drops some. That table supplies the V and J calls and clone size; D and trimming were determined from the DNA. The sample contains around 220,000 clones, more than 80% of which appear only once. The sequenced sample was peripheral blood. The chain couples TRBV14 to TRBJ2-7; the D is unclear. This receptor was identified in a woman older than 75 with acute or convalescent COVID-19. The CDR3 DNA is TGTGCCAGCAGCCAAGTCTTCACCAGCTCCTACGAGCAGTACTTC. Its translation is CASSQVFTSSYEQYF.